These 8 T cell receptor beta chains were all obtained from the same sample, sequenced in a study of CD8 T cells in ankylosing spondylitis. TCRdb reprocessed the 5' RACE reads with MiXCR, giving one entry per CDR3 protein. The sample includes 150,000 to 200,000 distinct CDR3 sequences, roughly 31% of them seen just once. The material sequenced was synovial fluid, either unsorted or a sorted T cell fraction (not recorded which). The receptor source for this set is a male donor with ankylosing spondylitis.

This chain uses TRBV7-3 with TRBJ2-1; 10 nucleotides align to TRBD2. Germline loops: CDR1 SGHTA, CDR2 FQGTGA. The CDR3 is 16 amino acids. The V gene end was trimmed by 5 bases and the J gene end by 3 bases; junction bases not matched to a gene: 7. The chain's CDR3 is CASSAQTSGFYNEQFF. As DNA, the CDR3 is TGTGCCAGCAGCGCCCAGACTAGCGGGTTCTACAATGAGCAGTTCTTC.

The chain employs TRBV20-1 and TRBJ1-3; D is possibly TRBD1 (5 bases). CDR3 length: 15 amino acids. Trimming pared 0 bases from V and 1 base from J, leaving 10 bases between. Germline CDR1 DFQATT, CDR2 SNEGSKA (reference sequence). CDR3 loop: CSARDPTGSGNTIYF. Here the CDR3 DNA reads TGCAGTGCTAGAGATCCCACAGGTTCTGGAAACACCATATATTTT.

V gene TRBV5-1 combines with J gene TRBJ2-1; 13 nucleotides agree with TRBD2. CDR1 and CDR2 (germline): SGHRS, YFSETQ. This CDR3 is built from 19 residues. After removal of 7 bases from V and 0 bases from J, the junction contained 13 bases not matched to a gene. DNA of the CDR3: TGCGCCAGCGGTAGGTCCTTGACTAGCGGGGGGAGCTCCTACAATGAGCAGTTCTTC. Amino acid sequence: CASGRSLTSGGSSYNEQFF.

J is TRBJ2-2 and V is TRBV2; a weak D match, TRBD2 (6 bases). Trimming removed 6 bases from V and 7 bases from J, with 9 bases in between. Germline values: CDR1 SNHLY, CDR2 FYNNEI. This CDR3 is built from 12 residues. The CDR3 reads CASSLGGGELFF. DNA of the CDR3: TGTGCCAGCAGCCTCGGGGGCGGGGAGCTGTTTTTT. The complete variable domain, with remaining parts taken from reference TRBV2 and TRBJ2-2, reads EPEVTQTPSHQVTQMGQEVILRCVPISNHLYFYWYRQILGQKVEFLVSFYNNEISEKSEIFDDQFSVERPDGSNFTLKIRSTKLEDSAMYFCASSLGGGELFFGEGSRLTVL.

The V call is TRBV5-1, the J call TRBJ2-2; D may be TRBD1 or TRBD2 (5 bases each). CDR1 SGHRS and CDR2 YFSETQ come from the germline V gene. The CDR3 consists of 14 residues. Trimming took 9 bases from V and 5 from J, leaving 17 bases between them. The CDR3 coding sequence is TGCGCCACCAAGACCGCGTGGGGGACCGGGGAGCTGTTTTTT. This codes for CATKTAWGTGELFF.

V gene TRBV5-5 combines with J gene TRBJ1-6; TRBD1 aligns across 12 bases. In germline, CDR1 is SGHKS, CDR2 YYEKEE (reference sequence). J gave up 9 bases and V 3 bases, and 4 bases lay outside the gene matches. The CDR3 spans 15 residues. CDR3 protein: CASSWGTGGFSPLHF. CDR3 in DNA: TGTGCCAGCAGCTGGGGGACAGGGGGCTTTTCACCCCTCCACTTT.

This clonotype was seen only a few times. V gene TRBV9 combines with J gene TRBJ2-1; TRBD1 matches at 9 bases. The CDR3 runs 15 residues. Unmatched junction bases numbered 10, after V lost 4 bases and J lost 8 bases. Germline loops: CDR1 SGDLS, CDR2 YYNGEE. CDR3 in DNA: TGTGCCAGCAGCTCGGACAGGGGAGGATTCGATGAGCAGTTCTTC. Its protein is CASSSDRGGFDEQFF. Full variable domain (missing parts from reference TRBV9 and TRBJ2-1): DSGVTQTPKHLITATGQRVTLRCSPRSGDLSVYWYQQSLDQGLQFLIQYYNGEERAKGNILERFSAQQFPDLHSELNLSSLELGDSALYFCASSSDRGGFDEQFFGPGTRLTVL.

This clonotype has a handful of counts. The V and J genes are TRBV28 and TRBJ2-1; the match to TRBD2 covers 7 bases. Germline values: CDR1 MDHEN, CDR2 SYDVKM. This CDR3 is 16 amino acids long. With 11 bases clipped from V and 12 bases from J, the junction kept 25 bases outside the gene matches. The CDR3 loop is CAHTDAKLAGVKGQFF. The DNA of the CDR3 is TGTGCCCACACGGATGCAAAATTGGCGGGAGTAAAAGGGCAGTTCTTC.